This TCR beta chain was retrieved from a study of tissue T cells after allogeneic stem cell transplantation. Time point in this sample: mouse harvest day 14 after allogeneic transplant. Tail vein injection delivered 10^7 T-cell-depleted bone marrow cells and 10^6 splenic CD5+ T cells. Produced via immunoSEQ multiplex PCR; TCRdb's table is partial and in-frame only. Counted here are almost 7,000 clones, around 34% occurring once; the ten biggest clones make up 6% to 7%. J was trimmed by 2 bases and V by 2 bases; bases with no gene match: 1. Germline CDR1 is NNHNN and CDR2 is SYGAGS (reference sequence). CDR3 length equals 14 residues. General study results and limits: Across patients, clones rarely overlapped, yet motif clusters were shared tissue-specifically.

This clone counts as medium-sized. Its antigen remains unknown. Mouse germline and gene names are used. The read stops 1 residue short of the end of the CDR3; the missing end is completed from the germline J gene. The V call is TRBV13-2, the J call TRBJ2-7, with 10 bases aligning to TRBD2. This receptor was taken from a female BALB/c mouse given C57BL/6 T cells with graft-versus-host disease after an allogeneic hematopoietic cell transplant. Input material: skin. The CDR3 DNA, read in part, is TGTGCCAGCGGTGACTGGGGGGGCGCCTATGAACAGTAC. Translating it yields CASGDWGGAYEQY. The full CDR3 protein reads CASGDWGGAYEQYF.